One sample yielded the 25 T cell receptor beta chains listed below, sequenced in a study of shared clonotypes between healthy human individuals. Sequenced by immunoSEQ multiplex PCR; TCRdb stores in-frame clones only, minus some. The data show millions of clones, roughly 94% seen once. Source material: naive CD4+ T cells sorted from blood. The subset: CD45RA+ positively selected. These receptors originate from a man aged 18 to 30 in good health.

The chain combines TRBV19 with TRBJ1-1; TRBD1 aligns across 7 bases. The CDR3 loop spans 13 amino acids. Germline V CDR1 and CDR2: LNHDA, SQIVND (reference sequence). V trimming: 7 bases; J trimming: 1 base; junction bases outside the gene matches: 3. The DNA for the CDR3 is TGTGCCAGTATTCGGGACAGGAACACTGAAGCTTTCTTT. It codes for CASIRDRNTEAFF.

The chain joins TRBV11-2 to TRBJ1-2; TRBD1 is a possible D gene (5 bases). Trimming left V 5 bases short and J 4 bases short, with 14 bases between. CDR3 size: 14 residues. Germline CDR1 reads SGHAT; CDR2 reads FQNNGV. The CDR3 DNA reads as TGTGCCAGCAGCCGTGGGACCTCGACCTATGGCTACACCTTC. This sequence encodes CASSRGTSTYGYTF.

In its sample, this clone was seen a few times. Within the sample, other DNA sequences also encode this same CDR3. This sequence joins TRBV10-3 and TRBJ2-7; perhaps TRBD1 as D (7 bases). The V end was cut by 6 bases, the J end by 4 bases, with 16 bases between. This CDR3 region has 14 residues. The germline V gene encodes CDR1 ENHRY and CDR2 SYGVKD. The chain's CDR3 is CAISQDRDSYEQYF. CDR3 DNA sequence: TGTGCCATCAGCCAAGACAGGGACTCGTACGAGCAGTACTTC.

The chain couples TRBV30 to TRBJ1-1, with D uncertain. The germline V and J ends were trimmed by 5 bases and 2 bases, with 12 bases remaining between them. Germline values: CDR1 GTSNPN, CDR2 SVGIG (reference sequence). The CDR3 sequence is 13 residues long. The CDR3, as DNA: TGTGCCTGGGACGGGGAGCTCAACACTGAAGCTTTCTTT. Translating it yields CAWDGELNTEAFF.

J is TRBJ1-2 and V is TRBV7-9; 9 bases are a match to TRBD1. V gave up 5 bases and J gave up 5 bases; unmatched junction bases: 6. This CDR3 comprises 14 residues. Per the germline V gene, CDR1 is SEHNR and CDR2 is FQNEAQ (reference sequence). The CDR3 DNA sequence: TGTGCCAGCAGCGTAACAGGGGGCGAATATGGCTACACCTTC. Translated, it gives CASSVTGGEYGYTF. Drawing the rest from reference TRBV7-9 and TRBJ1-2, the complete variable domain is DTGVSQNPRHKITKRGQNVTFRCDPISEHNRLYWYRQTLGQGPEFLTYFQNEAQLEKSRLLSDRFSAERPKGSFSTLEIQRTEQGDSAMYLCASSVTGGEYGYTFGSGTRLTVV.

This clone was observed once. The chain has TRBV6-5 and TRBJ1-2; D uncertain. Trimming left V 0 bases short and J 5 bases short, with 13 bases between. The CDR3 runs to 15 residues. Germline V gene sequence: CDR1 MNHEY, CDR2 SVGAGI. The CDR3 DNA is TGTGCCAGCAGTTACTCAGGGAGTCATTCTTATGGCTACACCTTC. This gives the protein CASSYSGSHSYGYTF.

This chain uses TRBV10-3 with TRBJ1-1; 8 bases agree with TRBD1. The germline V gene has CDR1 ENHRY and CDR2 SYGVKD. The CDR3 loop spans 15 amino acids. J lost 5 bases, V lost 1 base, and 6 bases had no gene match. In DNA, the CDR3 is TGTGCCATCAGTGAGTTCGGACAGGGTGGAACTGAAGCTTTCTTT. Translation: CAISEFGQGGTEAFF.

The chain has TRBV6-5 and TRBJ1-2; D unresolved. The CDR3 loop spans 9 amino acids. Germline V gives CDR1 MNHEY, CDR2 SVGAGI. The CDR3 DNA reads as TGTAATAAGACTGGAGGCTACACCTTC. Encoded protein: CNKTGGYTF.

In the case of this clone: At the DNA level, this CDR3 is encoded by other sequences in the same sample as well. V gene TRBV5-1 combines with J gene TRBJ2-7; D ambiguous. This CDR3 has 13 residues. Trimming removed 3 bases from V and 2 bases from J, with 9 bases in between. Germline values: CDR1 SGHRS, CDR2 YFSETQ. The CDR3 here is CASSSLGPYEQYF. As DNA, the CDR3 is TGCGCCAGCAGCTCTCTAGGACCCTACGAGCAGTACTTC.

The chain couples TRBV19 to TRBJ2-2; TRBD1 matches 8 bases. CDR1 is LNHDA, CDR2 SQIVND, per germline (reference sequence). The CDR3 has 16 amino acids. V dropped 6 bases and J dropped 0; count of bases not matched to a gene: 6. CDR3 region: CASSSGQVANTGELFF. The CDR3 DNA sequence: TGTGCCAGTAGCTCGGGACAGGTCGCGAACACCGGGGAGCTGTTTTTT.

For this clone: This sample also contains other DNA sequences that code for the same CDR3. The chain has TRBV9 and TRBJ1-5; 7 nucleotides align to TRBD1. Germline-derived CDR1 and CDR2 are SGDLS and YYNGEE. Losses at the gene ends were 1 base for V and 2 bases for J; bases not matched to a gene: 0. The CDR3 runs 14 residues. Written as DNA, the CDR3 is TGTGCCAGCAGCGTAACAGGGGGCAATCAGCCCCAGCATTTT. Translated, it gives CASSVTGGNQPQHF.

This clone appeared once. The junction departs from germline at one end; a sequencing error may be responsible. At the DNA level, this CDR3 is encoded by other sequences in the same sample as well. The V gene is TRBV11-2, the J gene TRBJ2-1, with D tentatively TRBD2 (5 bases). This CDR3 has 16 amino acids. CDR1 and CDR2 (germline): SGHAT, FQNNGV. The CDR3 sequence is CASSLAPQRPYNEQFF. The CDR3 bases are TGTGCCAGCAGCTTAGCTCCCCAGCGGCCCTACAATGAACAGTTCTTC.

In its sample, this clone was seen a few times. Other nucleotide sequences in the sample specify the same CDR3. The genes are TRBV5-1 and TRBJ1-5; D is uncertain. Trimming removed 0 bases from V and 3 bases from J, with 4 bases in between. The CDR3 extends over 13 amino acids. CDR1 is SGHRS and CDR2 is YFSETQ in the germline V gene. The CDR3, as DNA: TGCGCCAGCAGCTTGGATGTCAATCAGCCCCAGCATTTT. This codes for CASSLDVNQPQHF.

Concerning this clone: Additional DNA sequences in this sample encode the identical CDR3. The chain is built from TRBV6-5 and TRBJ2-3; perhaps TRBD2 as D (5 bases). V lost 6 bases to trimming and J lost 1 base, with 11 bases between them. Germline lookup yields CDR1 MNHEY and CDR2 SVGAGI. The CDR3 has 14 residues. The CDR3 spells CASSRGGGTDTQYF. The CDR3 DNA sequence: TGTGCCAGCAGCCGGGGTGGTGGCACAGATACGCAGTATTTT.

The rearrangement joins TRBV18 to TRBJ1-2; no clear D gene. Germline assignment: CDR1 KGHSH and CDR2 LQKENI. This CDR3 is built from 15 residues. The germline V and J ends were trimmed by 0 bases and 0 bases, with 8 bases remaining between them. CDR3 bases: TGTGCCAGCTCACCACCCCAGCAATCTAACTATGGCTACACCTTC. This encodes CASSPPQQSNYGYTF.

The CDR3 protein is CASSEALRQWETQYF. The CDR3 nucleotides read TGTGCCAGCAGTGAAGCGCTTCGACAGTGGGAGACCCAGTACTTC. The rearrangement joins TRBV2 to TRBJ2-5; D may be TRBD1 (5 bases). CDR1 and CDR2 (germline): SNHLY, FYNNEI. V gave up 0 bases and J gave up 5 bases, with 13 bases separating them. The CDR3 consists of 15 residues.

This clone was seen only once. This sample includes further DNA sequences coding for the same CDR3. The V and J genes are TRBV11-2 and TRBJ2-5; D ambiguous. V was trimmed by 2 bases and J by 2 bases, leaving 9 bases between them. This CDR3 spans 14 amino acids. CDR1 SGHAT and CDR2 FQNNGV come from the germline V gene. Here the CDR3 reads CASSLRRSQETQYF. CDR3 nucleotides: TGTGCCAGCAGCTTAAGACGATCTCAAGAGACCCAGTACTTC.

This chain uses TRBV25-1 with TRBJ1-2, with D tentatively TRBD1 (5 bases). This CDR3 comprises 13 residues. Germline lookup yields CDR1 MGHDK and CDR2 SYGVNS. V lost 2 bases and J 7 bases, leaving 11 bases between the germline ends. The DNA for the CDR3 is TGTGCCAGCAGTGAAGCAGGGTCAGGTGGCTACACCTTC. Its translation: CASSEAGSGGYTF.

This chain joins TRBV7-2 and TRBJ2-1, with TRBD2 identical over 8 bases. V lost 5 bases and J lost 9; bases outside the gene matches: 9. Germline V lookup: CDR1 SGHTA, CDR2 FQGNSA. This CDR3 has 14 amino acids. The CDR3 DNA sequence: TGTGCCAGCAGCCAAATAGCGGGGAAGAGTGAGCAGTTCTTC. Translating gives CASSQIAGKSEQFF.

Regarding this clone: Other DNA sequences in the sample encode the same CDR3. J is TRBJ2-7 and V is TRBV28; D is undetermined. V was shortened by 3 bases and J by 0 bases, with 6 bases between the two germline ends. The CDR3 length is 13 residues. The germline gives CDR1 MDHEN, CDR2 SYDVKM. The DNA for the CDR3 is TGTGCCAGCAGTTTCTCAAGCTCCTACGAGCAGTACTTC. It yields the protein CASSFSSSYEQYF.

V usage is TRBV19 and J usage is TRBJ2-7, with TRBD1 matching 10 bases. V was pared by 5 bases and J by 2 bases, with 6 bases of the junction left unmatched. Germline V gene lookup returns CDR1 LNHDA and CDR2 SQIVND (reference sequence). This CDR3 has 15 residues. CDR3 amino acids: CASSYPGTGAYEQYF. The CDR3 DNA reads as TGTGCCAGTAGTTATCCCGGGACAGGGGCCTACGAGCAGTACTTC. Full variable domain (remainder filled in from reference TRBV19 and TRBJ2-7): DGGITQSPKYLFRKEGQNVTLSCEQNLNHDAMYWYRQDPGQGLRLIYYSQIVNDFQKGDIAEGYSVSREKKESFPLTVTSAQKNPTAFYLCASSYPGTGAYEQYFGPGTRLTVT.

Turning to this clone: The sample contains more than one DNA sequence encoding this CDR3. The CDR3 loop is CASSYSIAGNTIYF. The CDR3 DNA sequence: TGTGCCAGCAGTTACTCGATTGCGGGAAACACCATATATTTT. This chain links TRBV6-5 with TRBJ1-3; D is undetermined. The ends were cut back, 0 bases at V and 4 bases at J, with 7 bases in the middle. This CDR3 is built from 14 residues. Per the germline V gene, CDR1 is MNHEY and CDR2 is SVGAGI.

This sequence joins TRBV5-6 and TRBJ1-2, with 10 nucleotides matching TRBD1. This CDR3 has 14 amino acids. V dropped 4 bases and J dropped 6; count of bases not matched to a gene: 6. Germline V gene lookup returns CDR1 SGHDT and CDR2 YYEEEE. The CDR3: CASSHGTGDDGYTF. CDR3 DNA sequence: TGTGCCAGCAGCCATGGGACAGGGGATGATGGCTACACCTTC. The full variable domain, with the rest looked up from reference TRBV5-6 and TRBJ1-2, is DAGVTQSPTHLIKTRGQQVTLRCSPKSGHDTVSWYQQALGQGPQFIFQYYEEEERQRGNFPDRFSGHQFPNYSSELNVNALLLGDSALYLCASSHGTGDDGYTFGSGTRLTVV.

The chain recombines TRBV5-1 with TRBJ1-6, with 9 bases that match TRBD1. With 0 bases clipped from V and 7 bases from J, the junction kept 5 bases outside the gene matches. In germline, CDR1 is SGHRS, CDR2 YFSETQ. There are 16 residues in the CDR3. CDR3 sequence reads: CASSLDVDRGNSPLHF. The CDR3 DNA is TGCGCCAGCAGCTTGGATGTGGACAGGGGAAATTCACCCCTCCACTTT.

CDR3 amino acids: CASSVSGSRYSTDTQYF. The CDR3 DNA follows: TGTGCCAGCAGCGTTAGCGGGAGCCGATATAGCACAGATACGCAGTATTTT. The chain joins TRBV9 to TRBJ2-3, with TRBD2 identical over 9 bases. Germline V gene lookup returns CDR1 SGDLS and CDR2 YYNGEE. Trimming removed 2 bases from V and 0 bases from J; junction bases left unmatched: 7. The CDR3 is 17 amino acids.